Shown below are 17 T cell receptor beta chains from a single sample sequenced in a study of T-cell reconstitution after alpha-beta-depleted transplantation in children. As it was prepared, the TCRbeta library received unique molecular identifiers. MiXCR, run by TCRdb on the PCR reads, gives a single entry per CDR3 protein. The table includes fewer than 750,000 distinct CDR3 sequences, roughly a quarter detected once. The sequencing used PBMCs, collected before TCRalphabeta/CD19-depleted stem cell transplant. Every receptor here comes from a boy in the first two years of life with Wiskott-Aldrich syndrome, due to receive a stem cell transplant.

As DNA, the CDR3 is TGTGCCAGCAGATTTGCGGGAGGAGGATACAATGAGCAGTTCTTC. It encodes CASRFAGGGYNEQFF. V usage is TRBV27 and J usage is TRBJ2-1; 8 positions match TRBD2. The V gene's germline CDR1 is MNHEY and CDR2 SMNVEV (reference sequence). The J segment lost 4 bases and the V segment lost 6 bases, leaving 8 bases of the junction unmatched. The CDR3 length is 15 residues.

CDR3 residues: CSARPGTGLTYEQYF. In DNA, the CDR3 is TGCAGTGCTAGACCGGGGACTGGTCTTACCTACGAGCAGTACTTC. This rearrangement joins TRBV20-1 to TRBJ2-7, with D tentatively TRBD2 (6 bases). Looked up from germline, CDR1 is DFQATT and CDR2 is SNEGSKA (reference sequence). V lost 2 bases and J 2 bases, leaving 16 bases between the germline ends. This CDR3 comprises 15 residues.

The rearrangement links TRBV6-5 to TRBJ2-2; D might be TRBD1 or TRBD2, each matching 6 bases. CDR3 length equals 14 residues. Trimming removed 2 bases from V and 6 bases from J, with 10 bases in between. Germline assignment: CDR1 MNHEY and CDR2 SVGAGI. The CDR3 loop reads CASSYVGGSGELFF. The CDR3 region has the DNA TGTGCCAGCAGTTACGTGGGGGGCTCCGGGGAGCTGTTTTTT.

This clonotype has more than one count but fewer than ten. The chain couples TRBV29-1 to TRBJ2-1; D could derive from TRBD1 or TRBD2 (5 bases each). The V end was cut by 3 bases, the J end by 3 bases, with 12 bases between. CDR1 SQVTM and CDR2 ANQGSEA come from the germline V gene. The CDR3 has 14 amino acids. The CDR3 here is CSVDGAGGYNEQFF. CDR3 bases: TGCAGCGTTGACGGGGCCGGAGGCTACAATGAGCAGTTCTTC.

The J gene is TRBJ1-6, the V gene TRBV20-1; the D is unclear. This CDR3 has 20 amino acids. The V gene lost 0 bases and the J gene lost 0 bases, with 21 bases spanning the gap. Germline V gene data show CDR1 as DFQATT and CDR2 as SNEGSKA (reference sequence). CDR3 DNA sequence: TGCAGTGCTAGAGATCGGCCGGGCTCGACTAGGCTCTCCTATAATTCACCCCTCCACTTT. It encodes CSARDRPGSTRLSYNSPLHF.

The CDR3 loop is CASSPLRWTGLPTEKLFF. In DNA, the CDR3 is TGTGCCAGCAGTCCCTTGAGGTGGACAGGGCTCCCTACTGAAAAACTGTTTTTT. This chain uses TRBV27 with TRBJ1-4; 8 nucleotides match TRBD1. Germline V CDR1 and CDR2: MNHEY, SMNVEV (reference sequence). The CDR3 has 18 residues. The junction had 18 bases not matched to a gene; V was cut back by 5 bases and J by 7 bases.

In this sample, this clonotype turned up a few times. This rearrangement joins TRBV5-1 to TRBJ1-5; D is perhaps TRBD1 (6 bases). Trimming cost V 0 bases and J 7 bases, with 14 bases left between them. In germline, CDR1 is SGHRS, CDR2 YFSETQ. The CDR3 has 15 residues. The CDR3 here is CASSLDGGAVQPQHF. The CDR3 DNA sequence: TGCGCCAGCAGCTTGGATGGGGGCGCGGTCCAGCCCCAGCATTTT.

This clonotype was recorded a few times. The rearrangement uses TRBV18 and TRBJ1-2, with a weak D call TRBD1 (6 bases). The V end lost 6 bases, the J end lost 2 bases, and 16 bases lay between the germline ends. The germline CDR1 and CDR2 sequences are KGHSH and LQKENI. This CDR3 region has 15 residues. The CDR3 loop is CASSLKQGMNYGYTF. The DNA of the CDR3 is TGTGCCAGCTCCCTCAAGCAGGGGATGAACTATGGCTACACCTTC.

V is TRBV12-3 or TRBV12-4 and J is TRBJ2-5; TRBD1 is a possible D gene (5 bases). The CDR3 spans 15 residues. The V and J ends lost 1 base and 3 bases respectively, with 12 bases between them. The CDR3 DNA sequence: TGTGCCAGCAGTTTAGGTGGGGCAGCCGAAGAGACCCAGTACTTC. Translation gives CASSLGGAAEETQYF.

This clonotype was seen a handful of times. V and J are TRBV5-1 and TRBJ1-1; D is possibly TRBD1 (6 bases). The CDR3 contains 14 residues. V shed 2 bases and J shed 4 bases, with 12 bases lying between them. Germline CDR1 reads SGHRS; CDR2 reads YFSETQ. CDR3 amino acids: CASSFQGSLTEAFF. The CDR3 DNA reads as TGCGCCAGCAGCTTTCAGGGGAGCCTCACTGAAGCTTTCTTT.

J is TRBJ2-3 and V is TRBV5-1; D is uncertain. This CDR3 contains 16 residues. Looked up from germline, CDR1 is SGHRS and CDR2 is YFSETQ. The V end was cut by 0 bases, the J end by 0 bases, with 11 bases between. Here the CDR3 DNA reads TGCGCCAGCAGCTTGGTAATCGCAGTTAGCACAGATACGCAGTATTTT. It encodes CASSLVIAVSTDTQYF.

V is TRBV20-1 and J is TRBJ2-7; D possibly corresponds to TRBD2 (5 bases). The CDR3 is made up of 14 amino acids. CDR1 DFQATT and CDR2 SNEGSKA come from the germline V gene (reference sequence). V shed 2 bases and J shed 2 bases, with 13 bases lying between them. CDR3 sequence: CSARSKPGTYEQYF. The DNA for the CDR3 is TGCAGTGCTAGATCCAAACCGGGAACCTACGAGCAGTACTTC.

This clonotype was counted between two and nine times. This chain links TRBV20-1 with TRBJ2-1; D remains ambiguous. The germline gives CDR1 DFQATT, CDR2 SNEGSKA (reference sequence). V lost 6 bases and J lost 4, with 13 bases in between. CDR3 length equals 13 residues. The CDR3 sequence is CSAFRSLYNEQFF. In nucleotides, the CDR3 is TGCAGTGCCTTTCGATCTCTTTACAATGAGCAGTTCTTC.

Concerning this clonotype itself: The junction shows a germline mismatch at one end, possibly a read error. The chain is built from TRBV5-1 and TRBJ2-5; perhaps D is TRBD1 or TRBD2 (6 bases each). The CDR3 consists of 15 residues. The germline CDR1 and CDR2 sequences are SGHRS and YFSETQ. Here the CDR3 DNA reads TGCGCCAGCAGCTTGAATATAGGGGGGAGTGAGATCCAGTACTTC. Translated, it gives CASSLNIGGSEIQYF.

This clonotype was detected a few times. The CDR3 nucleotides are TGTGCCATCAGTGAACTTGGGACAGGGAAAGGGACCCAGTACTTC. Its translation is CAISELGTGKGTQYF. The chain recombines TRBV10-3 with TRBJ2-5; TRBD1 matches at 9 bases. The V gene end was trimmed by 3 bases and the J gene end by 7 bases; junction bases not matched to a gene: 9. The CDR3 is 15 amino acids. Germline loops: CDR1 ENHRY, CDR2 SYGVKD.

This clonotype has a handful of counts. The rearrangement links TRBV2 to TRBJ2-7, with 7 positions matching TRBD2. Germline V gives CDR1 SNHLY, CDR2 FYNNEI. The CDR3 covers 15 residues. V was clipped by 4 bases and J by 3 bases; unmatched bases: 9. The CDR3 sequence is CASSVPGLGDYEQYF. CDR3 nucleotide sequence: TGTGCCAGCAGTGTTCCTGGACTAGGCGACTACGAGCAGTACTTC.

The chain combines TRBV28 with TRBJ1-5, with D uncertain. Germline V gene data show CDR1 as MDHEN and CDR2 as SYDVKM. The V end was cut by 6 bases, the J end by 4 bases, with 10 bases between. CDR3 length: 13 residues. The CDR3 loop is CASRPYLNQPQHF. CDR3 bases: TGTGCCAGCAGGCCGTACCTTAATCAGCCCCAGCATTTT.